These 28 T cell receptor beta chains were all obtained from the same sample, sequenced in a study of control samples from healthy donors and cancer patients. The data were produced by immunoSEQ multiplex PCR, yet TCRdb's version contains in-frame clones alone and is incomplete. The repertoire includes over 100,000 clones, 90% of them detected once, and approximately 4% sits in the top ten. Material: blood. Source of these receptors: a human donor in good health. The donor label of this sample is uncertain.

This chain links TRBV24-1 with TRBJ2-3; 10 bases line up with TRBD1. The CDR3 covers 17 residues. Germline lookup yields CDR1 KGHDR and CDR2 SFDVKD. The V and J ends lost 4 bases and 0 bases, in that order; junction bases with no gene match: 6. CDR3 nucleotides: TGTGCCACCAGTGAATACGGACAGGGGGAGAGCACAGATACGCAGTATTTT. Its translation is CATSEYGQGESTDTQYF.

The chain carries TRBV7-8 and TRBJ1-5; no reliable D call. CDR3 length: 15 residues. V lost 1 base and J 7 bases, leaving 14 bases between the germline ends. Germline loops: CDR1 SGHVS, CDR2 FQNEAQ. CDR3 sequence (DNA): TGTGCCAGCAGCTTAGGAGGCCTCGAGCCCCAGCCCCAGCATTTT. This encodes CASSLGGLEPQPQHF.

This chain uses TRBV6-5 with TRBJ2-7; D is possibly TRBD1 or TRBD2 (6 bases each). The length of the CDR3 is 14 residues. The germline V and J ends were trimmed by 8 bases and 0 bases, with 14 bases remaining between them. Per germline, CDR1 MNHEY and CDR2 SVGAGI. The CDR3 loop is CASRTGAYSYEQYF. The CDR3 bases are TGTGCCAGCCGTACGGGGGCCTACTCCTACGAGCAGTACTTC.

The V and J genes are TRBV18 and TRBJ1-5; TRBD1 agrees at 8 bases. The CDR3 loop spans 14 amino acids. V gave up 3 bases and J gave up 3 bases; unmatched junction bases: 1. Germline V gives CDR1 KGHSH, CDR2 LQKENI. The CDR3 sequence is CASSPGQDNQPQHF. The CDR3 nucleotides read TGTGCCAGCTCACCGGGACAGGACAATCAGCCCCAGCATTTT. Full variable domain (rest looked up from reference TRBV18 and TRBJ1-5): NAGVMQNPRHLVRRRGQEARLRCSPMKGHSHVYWYRQLPEEGLKFMVYLQKENIIDESGMPKERFSAEFPKEGPSILRIQQVVRGDSAAYFCASSPGQDNQPQHFGDGTRLSIL.

This rearrangement joins TRBV2 to TRBJ2-7, with D hard to call. Germline V gene data show CDR1 as SNHLY and CDR2 as FYNNEI. This CDR3 is built from 14 residues. V gave up 6 bases and J gave up 2 bases, with 14 bases separating them. The CDR3 region is CASRESRLAYEQYF. Written as DNA, the CDR3 is TGTGCCAGCAGGGAAAGCAGACTCGCCTACGAGCAGTACTTC.

This clone was found a few times. The rearrangement links TRBV19 to TRBJ1-2; D remains unclear. Trimming took 6 bases from V and 4 from J, leaving 15 bases between them. Germline loops: CDR1 LNHDA, CDR2 SQIVND (reference sequence). There are 14 residues in the CDR3. CDR3 amino acids: CASSQSGVFYGYTF. The CDR3 nucleotides read TGTGCCAGTAGCCAGTCCGGGGTCTTCTATGGCTACACCTTC.

With regard to this clone: Other DNA sequences within the sample encode an identical CDR3. The chain couples TRBV5-5 to TRBJ1-2, with D unresolved. V shed 2 bases and J shed 0 bases, with 2 bases lying between them. Germline V CDR1 and CDR2: SGHKS, YYEKEE (reference sequence). The length of the CDR3 is 12 residues. The CDR3 nucleotides read TGTGCCAGCAGCTTAACTAACTATGGCTACACCTTC. It is translated as CASSLTNYGYTF.

This clone came up a few times. The gene calls are TRBV9 and TRBJ1-2; D is perhaps TRBD1 (5 bases). This CDR3 is 15 amino acids long. V dropped 7 bases and J dropped 1 base, with 17 bases sitting between them. CDR1 is SGDLS and CDR2 is YYNGEE in the germline V gene. This CDR3 reads CASGANTGDNYGYTF. DNA of the CDR3: TGTGCCAGCGGAGCTAACACAGGTGATAACTATGGCTACACCTTC.

V usage is TRBV2 and J usage is TRBJ2-2; 7 positions match TRBD1. Trimming took 6 bases from V and 4 from J; bases not matched to a gene: 5. The germline V gene encodes CDR1 SNHLY and CDR2 FYNNEI. This CDR3 has 14 amino acids. The chain's CDR3 is CASRPGQPTGELFF. CDR3 bases: TGTGCCAGCAGACCGGGACAGCCCACCGGGGAGCTGTTTTTT.

This clone was found once. The chain couples TRBV3-1 (or the pseudogene TRBV3-2) to TRBJ2-1; D remains unclear. CDR3 length equals 17 residues. Germline V gene sequence: CDR1 LGHDT, CDR2 YNNKEL (reference sequence). Trimming stripped 4 bases from V and 1 base from J, with 17 bases between. The CDR3 spells CASSPPLQSNSYNEQFF. In DNA form, the CDR3 reads TGTGCCAGCAGCCCACCGCTACAGTCTAATTCCTACAATGAGCAGTTCTTC.

The gene calls are TRBV9 and TRBJ2-6; 8 bases are a match to TRBD1. CDR3 length equals 16 residues. Germline V gives CDR1 SGDLS, CDR2 YYNGEE. After removal of 0 bases from V and 4 bases from J, the junction contained 3 bases not matched to a gene. This CDR3 reads CASSVGTGKGANVLTF. CDR3 nucleotide sequence: TGTGCCAGCAGCGTAGGGACAGGGAAAGGGGCCAACGTCCTGACTTTC.

This chain joins TRBV11-2 and TRBJ2-3; D remains ambiguous. The CDR3 sequence is 11 residues long. Germline loops: CDR1 SGHAT, CDR2 FQNNGV. Deletions cut 5 bases from V and 2 bases from J, with 2 bases between. The CDR3 loop is CASSTTDTQYF. As DNA, the CDR3 is TGTGCCAGCAGCACCACAGATACGCAGTATTTT.

The chain combines TRBV3-1 (or the pseudogene TRBV3-2) with TRBJ2-7; the match to TRBD2 covers 8 bases. J gave up 3 bases and V 4 bases, and 8 bases lay outside the gene matches. The germline CDR1 and CDR2 sequences are LGHDT and YNNKEL (reference sequence). The length of the CDR3 is 15 residues. In nucleotides, the CDR3 is TGTGCCAGCAGCCTCGGGGGGGGGTCCAACTACGAGCAGTACTTC. Its translation is CASSLGGGSNYEQYF.

Details on this clone: The sample carries other DNA sequences with the same CDR3. J is TRBJ2-3 and V is TRBV5-1, with 11 bases lining up with TRBD1. CDR1 is SGHRS, CDR2 YFSETQ, per germline. The CDR3 contains 14 residues. Trimming removed 4 bases from V and 3 bases from J; junction bases left unmatched: 1. The chain's CDR3 is CASSRDRGTDTQYF. The CDR3 nucleotides read TGCGCCAGCAGCCGGGACAGGGGGACAGATACGCAGTATTTT.

This clone showed up just once. The chain recombines TRBV3-1 (or the pseudogene TRBV3-2) with TRBJ1-3, with 7 nucleotides matching TRBD1. CDR1 is LGHDT, CDR2 YNNKEL, per germline (reference sequence). V lost 3 bases, J lost 0 bases, and 2 bases stayed unmatched. This CDR3 comprises 15 residues. The CDR3 here is CASSQRQGSGNTIYF. As DNA, the CDR3 is TGTGCCAGCAGCCAGAGACAGGGCTCTGGAAACACCATATATTTT.

This chain joins TRBV12-5 and TRBJ1-1; D gene uncertain. V was cut by 3 bases and J by 5 bases, with 10 bases left in between. This CDR3 has 13 amino acids. Germline V gene data show CDR1 as LGHNT and CDR2 as FRNRAP. CDR3 sequence: CASGFGRWTEAFF. CDR3 DNA sequence: TGTGCTAGTGGTTTCGGACGGTGGACTGAAGCTTTCTTT.

The rearrangement joins TRBV27 to TRBJ1-5; 7 bases agree with TRBD1. CDR3 length: 14 residues. Germline CDR1 and CDR2: MNHEY and SMNVEV (reference sequence). Losses at the gene ends were 6 bases for V and 6 bases for J; bases not matched to a gene: 8. In DNA, the CDR3 is TGTGCCAGCAGATTAACGGGACAGTTTCAGCCCCAGCATTTT. Translation: CASRLTGQFQPQHF.

This clone was found once. The chain is built from TRBV5-1 and TRBJ1-6, with 10 nucleotides matching TRBD1. Germline assignment: CDR1 SGHRS and CDR2 YFSETQ. J was trimmed by 13 bases and V by 3 bases; bases with no gene match: 7. The CDR3 is made up of 14 amino acids. The CDR3 nucleotides are TGCGCCAGCAGCTCCCTGGGACAGGGGTCTCCCCTCCACTTT. This sequence encodes CASSSLGQGSPLHF. Full variable domain (missing parts from reference TRBV5-1 and TRBJ1-6): KAGVTQTPRYLIKTRGQQVTLSCSPISGHRSVSWYQQTPGQGLQFLFEYFSETQRNKGNFPGRFSGRQFSNSRSEMNVSTLELGDSALYLCASSSLGQGSPLHFGNGTRLTVT.

The chain combines TRBV2 with TRBJ1-6; 10 bases align to TRBD1. The CDR3 runs 15 residues. CDR1 is SNHLY, CDR2 FYNNEI, per germline. Germline trimming cut 6 bases from V and 6 bases from J; bases unmatched to any gene: 5. CDR3 sequence reads: CASSPRDRGNSPLHF. Here the CDR3 DNA reads TGTGCCAGCAGCCCTCGGGACAGGGGTAATTCACCCCTCCACTTT.

The chain carries TRBV5-4 and TRBJ2-1, with D maybe TRBD1 (6 bases). The V gene lost 3 bases and the J gene lost 10 bases, with 11 bases spanning the gap. CDR1 and CDR2 from the germline V gene are SGHNT and YYREEE (reference sequence). This CDR3 comprises 12 residues. Here the CDR3 reads CASSSRDTEQFF. The CDR3 bases are TGTGCCAGCAGCTCCCGGGACACAGAGCAGTTCTTC. Variable domain in full (rest from reference TRBV5-4 and TRBJ2-1): ETGVTQSPTHLIKTRGQQVTLRCSSQSGHNTVSWYQQALGQGPQFIFQYYREEENGRGNFPPRFSGLQFPNYSSELNVNALELDDSALYLCASSSRDTEQFFGPGTRLTVL.

The genes are TRBV5-1 and TRBJ1-1; possibly TRBD1 for D (5 bases). Trimming took off 3 bases at V and 4 bases at J, with 13 bases between the two ends. Germline-derived CDR1 and CDR2 are SGHRS and YFSETQ. The CDR3 is 14 residues long. The CDR3 DNA reads as TGCGCCAGCAGCTCAAATCAGGGAGGCACTGAAGCTTTCTTT. Translation: CASSSNQGGTEAFF.

This chain connects TRBV18 to TRBJ2-7, with D possibly TRBD1 on 6 matching bases. V lost 5 bases and J 4 bases, leaving 18 bases between the germline ends. The CDR3 length is 15 residues. Germline V gene lookup returns CDR1 KGHSH and CDR2 LQKENI. The CDR3 DNA reads as TGTGCCAGCTCAAAACAGTCCACAGGGCCATACGAGCAGTACTTC. Protein: CASSKQSTGPYEQYF.

This rearrangement joins TRBV24-1 to TRBJ2-2; D gene uncertain. The V gene's germline CDR1 is KGHDR and CDR2 SFDVKD. The CDR3 has 14 amino acids. V was cut by 6 bases and J by 1 base, with 8 bases left in between. The CDR3 nucleotides are TGTGCCACCAGTCCCCGACAGAACACCGGGGAGCTGTTTTTT. Encoded protein: CATSPRQNTGELFF.

The chain links TRBV29-1 to TRBJ1-1; no clear D gene. The CDR3 is made up of 11 amino acids. Germline CDR1 and CDR2: SQVTM and ANQGSEA. The V end was cut by 6 bases, the J end by 3 bases, with 8 bases between. CDR3 DNA: TGCAGCGTGTCCCCCGACACTGAAGCTTTCTTT. Its protein is CSVSPDTEAFF. The full variable domain, with the rest looked up from reference TRBV29-1 and TRBJ1-1, is SAVISQKPSRDICQRGTSLTIQCQVDSQVTMMFWYRQQPGQSLTLIATANQGSEATYESGFVIDKFPISRPNLTFSTLTVSNMSPEDSSIYLCSVSPDTEAFFGQGTRLTVV.

J is TRBJ2-7 and V is TRBV28, with D perhaps TRBD1 (5 bases). The germline V gene has CDR1 MDHEN and CDR2 SYDVKM. Between the trimmed V and J ends, which lost 6 bases and 5 bases, there was a span of 14 bases. This CDR3 is built from 13 residues. CDR3 region: CASRLRDPNEQYF. Written as DNA, the CDR3 is TGTGCCAGCAGGCTCAGGGATCCTAACGAGCAGTACTTC. Filled out from reference TRBV28 and TRBJ2-7, the complete variable domain reads DVKVTQSSRYLVKRTGEKVFLECVQDMDHENMFWYRQDPGLGLRLIYFSYDVKMKEKGDIPEGYSVSREKKERFSLILESASTNQTSMYLCASRLRDPNEQYFGPGTRLTVT.

The rearrangement uses TRBV28 and TRBJ2-7; possible D gene TRBD2, 6 bases. The CDR3 totals 15 residues. Germline V gene sequence: CDR1 MDHEN, CDR2 SYDVKM. V was trimmed by 5 bases and J by 2 bases, leaving 16 bases between them. Written as DNA, the CDR3 is TGTGCCAGCAGTCCCGGGCTTGCGGGGCCCTACGAGCAGTACTTC. It specifies CASSPGLAGPYEQYF.

The rearrangement uses TRBV19 and TRBJ1-5; D is uncertain. The CDR3 is made up of 14 amino acids. Per the germline V gene, CDR1 is LNHDA and CDR2 is SQIVND (reference sequence). V lost 8 bases to trimming and J lost 7 bases, with 18 bases between them. CDR3 DNA: TGTGCCAGTGACCATGGGAAGCGCGGCCAGCCCCAGCATTTT. Protein sequence: CASDHGKRGQPQHF.

V and J are TRBV6-6 and TRBJ1-1; weak D call: TRBD1 (6 bases). The germline CDR1 and CDR2 sequences are MNHNY and SVGAGI (reference sequence). The CDR3 covers 14 residues. The V end lost 3 bases, the J end lost 1 base, and 9 bases lay between the germline ends. The chain's CDR3 is CASSYHRENTEAFF. For the CDR3, the DNA is TGTGCCAGCAGTTATCACAGGGAGAACACTGAAGCTTTCTTT.